This entry lists 12 T cell receptor beta chains sequenced from one sample in a study of T cell responses to AZD1222 COVID-19 vaccine. The assay was immunoSEQ multiplex PCR, and TCRdb's table has in-frame clones only and misses some. The sample lists about 130,000 clones, approximately 92% seen once, with roughly 7.1% in the top ten. The sequencing used peripheral blood, collected 28 days after the second AZD1222 dose. The receptors stem from an adult who received the AZD1222 COVID-19 vaccine.

The table lists this clone with a count of one. CDR3 sequence (DNA): TGTGCCAGTAGTAAAGGTTTGCGGACAGGGGCCCATTATGGCCCCCCTGAGCCCCAGCATTTT. It yields the protein CASSKGLRTGAHYGPPEPQHF. The V and J genes are TRBV19 and TRBJ1-5; 9 nucleotides line up with TRBD1. Germline lookup yields CDR1 LNHDA and CDR2 SQIVND (reference sequence). The trim removed 4 bases at V and 8 bases at J, leaving 27 bases unmatched. This CDR3 region has 21 residues.

This chain links TRBV28 with TRBJ1-5, with 7 bases aligning to TRBD1. Germline CDR1 and CDR2: MDHEN and SYDVKM. V dropped 1 base and J dropped 8; count of bases not matched to a gene: 5. This CDR3 is 14 amino acids long. CDR3 loop: CASSLLRGLKPQHF. CDR3 DNA: TGTGCCAGCAGTTTATTGAGGGGGCTGAAGCCCCAGCATTTT.

This clone occurred once. This chain joins TRBV6-5 and TRBJ2-5, with D perhaps TRBD2 (5 bases). This CDR3 is 15 amino acids long. Per germline, CDR1 MNHEY and CDR2 SVGAGI. The germline V and J ends were trimmed by 0 bases and 2 bases, with 10 bases remaining between them. The CDR3 sequence is CASSYSTSGQETQYF. The DNA of the CDR3 is TGTGCCAGCAGTTACTCAACCAGCGGACAAGAGACCCAGTACTTC.

This rearrangement joins TRBV7-2 to TRBJ2-3; D call uncertain. Trimming removed 5 bases at V and 2 bases at J, with 14 bases between. Germline V CDR1 and CDR2: SGHTA, FQGNSA. The CDR3 is made up of 15 amino acids. CDR3 bases: TGTGCCAGCAGCCCCCACCACTCGACCACAGATACGCAGTATTTT. This sequence encodes CASSPHHSTTDTQYF.

This chain links TRBV6-5 with TRBJ2-7; 8 bases agree with TRBD1. V shed 4 bases, J shed 3 bases, and the junction held 5 bases outside the gene matches. CDR1 and CDR2 from the germline V gene are MNHEY and SVGAGI. CDR3 length: 14 residues. In DNA, the CDR3 is TGTGCCAGCAGTTTAGGACAGGGTGGCTACGAGCAGTACTTC. Its translation: CASSLGQGGYEQYF.

The rearrangement joins TRBV7-8 to TRBJ1-2; D remains ambiguous. V was shortened by 4 bases and J by 8 bases, with 14 bases between the two germline ends. Germline lookup yields CDR1 SGHVS and CDR2 FQNEAQ. This CDR3 has 13 residues. The CDR3 coding sequence is TGTGCCAGCAGCTCTCGGTGGTTCTTGGGCTACACCTTC. Its translation is CASSSRWFLGYTF.

V and J are TRBV7-6 and TRBJ1-6; no definite D call. V gave up 5 bases and J gave up 4 bases, with 6 bases separating them. The V gene's germline CDR1 is SGHVS and CDR2 FNYEAQ. The CDR3 totals 13 residues. Written as DNA, the CDR3 is TGTGCCAGCAGCGTTTCGTATAATTCACCCCTCCACTTT. It encodes CASSVSYNSPLHF.

This rearrangement joins TRBV6-5 to TRBJ1-6; TRBD1 aligns across 8 bases. Germline V gene data show CDR1 as MNHEY and CDR2 as SVGAGI. After removal of 6 bases from V and 10 bases from J, the junction contained 2 bases not matched to a gene. CDR3 size: 12 residues. The CDR3: CASRTGASPLHF. Written as DNA, the CDR3 is TGTGCCAGCAGGACAGGGGCCTCACCCCTCCACTTT.

This chain links TRBV19 with TRBJ1-5; unclear D gene. V was trimmed by 5 bases and J by 2 bases, leaving 7 bases between them. This CDR3 is built from 13 residues. Germline-derived CDR1 and CDR2 are LNHDA and SQIVND (reference sequence). Here the CDR3 DNA reads TGTGCCAGTAGTGTCGGAGGCAATCAGCCCCAGCATTTT. It encodes CASSVGGNQPQHF.

This chain connects TRBV7-2 to TRBJ1-1; D is ambiguous. Germline CDR1 reads SGHTA; CDR2 reads FQGNSA. The V and J ends lost 1 base and 4 bases respectively, with 13 bases between them. The CDR3 loop spans 15 amino acids. The CDR3 here is CASSLVNAVGTEAFF. The DNA of the CDR3 is TGTGCCAGCAGCTTAGTTAACGCCGTTGGCACTGAAGCTTTCTTT.

V and J are TRBV4-1 and TRBJ1-6; D gene ambiguous. V was shortened by 6 bases and J by 6 bases, with 15 bases between the two germline ends. CDR1 and CDR2 from the germline V gene are MGHRA and YSYEKL. The CDR3 is 15 residues long. In nucleotides, the CDR3 is TGCGCCAGCAGTCCCGGCGGGCTCCTTAATTCACCCCTCCACTTT. It encodes CASSPGGLLNSPLHF.

The chain couples TRBV5-5 to TRBJ1-1, with D unclear. V was pared by 2 bases and J by 3 bases, with 8 bases between. Per germline, CDR1 SGHKS and CDR2 YYEKEE (reference sequence). The CDR3 is 13 residues long. The DNA of the CDR3 is TGTGCCAGCAGCTTATGGGGAGACACTGAAGCTTTCTTT. Its translation: CASSLWGDTEAFF. The whole variable domain, filled in from reference TRBV5-5 and TRBJ1-1, reads DAGVTQSPTHLIKTRGQQVTLRCSPISGHKSVSWYQQVLGQGPQFIFQYYEKEERGRGNFPDRFSARQFPNYSSELNVNALLLGDSALYLCASSLWGDTEAFFGQGTRLTVV.